This T cell receptor (beta chain) was documented in a study of cytomegalovirus exposure and HLA in healthy donors. Background on the study: A prior study identified over 100 million unique TCR beta sequences from about 180 million T cells. Study results and caveats: About 87% or about 30% of the time was how often most TCR beta V segments were productive, according to an earlier analysis. TCR association rates varied by HLA locus in a later analysis, with DRB1 highest and HLA-C lowest. As was reported, the classifier diagnosed cytomegalovirus status with high specificity and sensitivity.

Vbeta (60) and Jbeta (13) primers were used in the PCR. Assay used: immunoSEQ multiplex PCR; TCRdb lists only in-frame clones, some missing. The sample lists about 190,000 clones, over 80% occurring once. Regarding this clone: The antigen remains unidentified.

The CDR3 is made up of 18 amino acids. V shed 2 bases and J shed 0 bases, with 19 bases lying between them. CDR1 MDHEN and CDR2 SYDVKM come from the germline V gene. This TCR was recovered from a man between 35 and 55 years old in good health and CMV-seropositive. The chain employs TRBV28 and TRBJ1-2; D remains ambiguous. Specimen: PBMCs. The CDR3 region is CASSLKGDGTQANYGYTF. DNA for the CDR3: TGTGCCAGCAGTTTAAAGGGAGACGGAACGCAGGCTAACTATGGCTACACCTTC.